The next 9 T cell receptor beta chains were all read from a single sample in a study of Ad26.COV2.S vaccination and SARS-CoV-2 variants. Treatment indicated: 19 received Ad26.COV2.S at low or high dose, single or two shots; 5 received placebo; per-sample allocation not given. Samples were taken on day 63 after the first vaccine or placebo injection. Assay: immunoSEQ multiplex PCR; the TCRdb copy retains only in-frame clones and omits some. This table holds about 410,000 clones, over 75% found once. This material consisted of peripheral blood, taken in a trial of Ad26.COV2.S vaccine versus placebo. These receptors originate from a person between 18 and 60 years old who received the Ad26.COV2.S COVID-19 vaccine or a placebo.

CDR3 nucleotide sequence: TGTGCCAGCACCCCCGGACAGACCCGAAGAGGTGAAGCTTTCTTT. It is translated as CASTPGQTRRGEAFF. This chain links TRBV6-5 with TRBJ1-1; maybe TRBD1 (6 bases). Germline V gene sequence: CDR1 MNHEY, CDR2 SVGAGI. V lost 7 bases and J 7 bases, leaving 22 bases between the germline ends. The CDR3 runs 15 residues.

This chain joins TRBV27 and TRBJ2-1, with 10 positions matching TRBD1. Looked up from germline, CDR1 is MNHEY and CDR2 is SMNVEV (reference sequence). Trimming cost V 0 bases and J 7 bases; bases outside gene matches: 3. This CDR3 is built from 15 residues. DNA of the CDR3: TGTGCCAGCAGTTTATCTCGGACAGGGGGGAATGAGCAGTTCTTC. Translated, it gives CASSLSRTGGNEQFF.

This sequence joins TRBV5-1 and TRBJ2-1; tentative D call: TRBD2 (6 bases). The ends were cut back, 6 bases at V and 4 bases at J, with 17 bases in the middle. The CDR3 has 15 amino acids. Germline CDR1 reads SGHRS; CDR2 reads YFSETQ. CDR3 protein: CASMPGLTNYNEQFF. The CDR3 DNA sequence: TGCGCCAGCATGCCGGGACTTACAAATTACAATGAGCAGTTCTTC. Full variable domain (remainder filled in from reference TRBV5-1 and TRBJ2-1): KAGVTQTPRYLIKTRGQQVTLSCSPISGHRSVSWYQQTPGQGLQFLFEYFSETQRNKGNFPGRFSGRQFSNSRSEMNVSTLELGDSALYLCASMPGLTNYNEQFFGPGTRLTVL.

The chain uses TRBV5-4 and TRBJ2-7; a possible D gene is TRBD1 (6 bases). The CDR3 has 15 residues. CDR1 is SGHNT and CDR2 is YYREEE in the germline V gene (reference sequence). V dropped 3 bases and J dropped 0 bases, with 13 bases sitting between them. The CDR3 region is CASSSSRGSSYEQYF. The CDR3 DNA reads as TGTGCCAGCAGCTCCTCCAGGGGCAGCTCCTACGAGCAGTACTTC.

The chain carries TRBV29-1 and TRBJ2-7; D might be TRBD1 or TRBD2, each matching 5 bases. CDR3 length: 11 residues. Germline V gives CDR1 SQVTM, CDR2 ANQGSEA. The CDR3 nucleotides are TGCAGTTATGTGGGGGTGAGGGAGCAGTACTTC. Protein: CSYVGVREQYF.

This clone occurred once. This chain connects TRBV11-3 to TRBJ1-1; possibly TRBD1 for D (5 bases). Germline V gives CDR1 SGHNT, CDR2 YENEEA. V lost 1 base and J lost 4, with 10 bases in between. This CDR3 comprises 14 residues. The CDR3 loop reads CASSLGMQGTEAFF. Here the CDR3 DNA reads TGTGCCAGCAGCTTAGGAATGCAGGGCACTGAAGCTTTCTTT. The full variable domain, its missing parts supplied by reference TRBV11-3 and TRBJ1-1, is EAGVVQSPRYKIIEKKQPVAFWCNPISGHNTLYWYLQNLGQGPELLIRYENEEAVDDSQLPKDRFSAERLKGVDSTLKIQPAELGDSAVYLCASSLGMQGTEAFFGQGTRLTVV.

The rearrangement joins TRBV7-2 to TRBJ2-3; D gene ambiguous. CDR1 and CDR2 from the germline V gene are SGHTA and FQGNSA. CDR3 length equals 14 residues. Trimming shortened V by 1 base and J by 2 bases, and 7 bases separated the two germline ends. CDR3 loop: CASSLDRVTDTQYF. CDR3 DNA sequence: TGTGCCAGCAGCTTAGATCGGGTCACAGATACGCAGTATTTT.

The chain couples TRBV9 to TRBJ1-3, with D perhaps matching TRBD1 (6 bases). V was cut by 0 bases and J by 2 bases, with 9 bases left in between. Germline loops: CDR1 SGDLS, CDR2 YYNGEE. This CDR3 comprises 15 residues. CDR3 residues: CASSVASGAGNTIYF. The CDR3 DNA reads TGTGCCAGCAGCGTAGCGTCAGGGGCTGGAAACACCATATATTTT.

This clone was observed once. This chain joins TRBV7-9 and TRBJ2-7, with 8 positions matching TRBD1. This CDR3 is 14 amino acids long. J lost 6 bases, V lost 2 bases, and 6 bases had no gene match. Germline V gives CDR1 SEHNR, CDR2 FQNEAQ (reference sequence). CDR3 sequence reads: CASSLFPDRVEQYF. The CDR3, as DNA: TGTGCCAGCAGCTTATTCCCGGACAGGGTCGAGCAGTACTTC.